This TCR beta chain came from a study of T cell responses to AZD1222 COVID-19 vaccine (dated by TCRdb to the early 2020s). In the study overall: AZD1222 recipients given second doses at about 4 weeks or at about 12 weeks were pooled, since spike-specific TCR depth and breadth were not found to differ between the two schedules. TCR sequencing was performed for roughly 250 trial participants, of whom around 210 were given two doses of AZD1222 and 26 were given two doses of MenACWY control vaccine. Trial participants were enrolled by age into 18-55, 56-69 and 70-plus year subgroups, with 148, 28 and 57 TCR-sequenced participants respectively.

General findings and caveats noted by the study authors: Conclusions about previously exposed vaccinees are limited because only a handful of AZD1222 recipients were SARS-CoV-2 seropositive at baseline. Reportedly, close to half of the unique spike-specific TCRs recognized epitopes lying outside the regions that are mutated in the B.1.351 and B.1.1.7 variants. In the small 56-69-year group, the increase in depth fell short of significance, most likely because of low power. Spike-specific TCR breadth and depth rose significantly after two AZD1222 doses compared with day 0 and with MenACWY recipients. Because no samples from the day 14 peak response were available, repertoires could be characterized only after the peak T cell response. Most participants were white British and females outnumbered males, and the authors suggested that clonal diversity may have been underestimated. The vaccine-associated CD4 TCRs covered the entire spike protein, and the dominant responses fell in regions 160-218 and 743-854.

Ends trimmed: V by 4 bases, J by 2 bases; bases unmatched to a gene: 4. Spanning cysteine to phenylalanine, the CDR3 consists of 15 amino acids. Only the CDR3 portion is preserved as DNA: 45 bases, with reading frame beginning at the first base. From a lookup of the germline V gene, CDR1 and CDR2 are SGHDT and YYEEEE. The time point label of this sample denotes: baseline before first vaccination. Vaccinee samples were obtained from the UK trials COV001 and COV002, which included a single-blind randomized controlled phase 2/3 trial of AZD1222 (ChAdOx1 nCoV-19) in healthy adults. For TCRbeta chain sequencing, PBMC samples were collected from trial participants at day 0 and at day 28 after the second dose. Notes on this clone: There is no known antigen for this receptor. No base-level quality is on record; no much larger clone is a single base apart.

The CDR3 regions of human TCRbeta chains were analyzed by immunosequencing. The authors' pipeline ran thus. Repertoire TCRs were checked for matches against a reference library of SARS-CoV-2-specific TCRs that had been generated using the MIRA antigen-specificity platform. Breadth was defined as the fraction of unique TCRs that were SARS-CoV-2-associated, and depth was defined as the fraction of total T cells that were SARS-CoV-2-associated. Using the MIRA data, every spike-specific TCR was mapped to the spike region that the TCR reacted to and assigned to either a CD4 or a CD8 class. Log10-transformed breadth and depth values were compared by one-way ANOVA with Sidak's multiple comparisons tests. This immuneACCESS table, as held by TCRdb, lists in-frame sequences with V and J called but not all clones. Of the missing ones, under half trace to an unresolved V gene in checked studies; the others have no known cause. The V and J calls and clone size come from that table; D and trimming were worked out from the DNA. The sample data list about 120,000 clones, and roughly 90% of these were observed just once. The ten largest clones capture more than 13% of the sample.

Specimen: peripheral blood, collected on day 0 of AZD1222 vaccination. This receptor was identified in an adult in good health. The rearranged segments are TRBV5-6 and TRBJ1-5, with TRBD1 identical over 9 junction bases. At the DNA level, the sequence is TGTGCCAGCAGCACAGGGGGCTGGGGCAATCAGCCCCAGCATTTT. Protein translation: CASSTGGWGNQPQHF.